The rows below give T cell receptor beta chains drawn from one sample of a study of shared clonotypes between healthy human individuals. TCRdb's copy holds only in-frame clones and misses some; the assay was immunoSEQ multiplex PCR. Among approximately 82,000 clones, around 57% were seen once, and the ten largest hold roughly half. Material for sequencing was memory CD8+ T cells sorted from blood. These TCRs come from a man aged 25-40 years in good health. Each CDR3 is given with its conserved first and last residue. D genes are given only for firm matches. The size of a clone is reported for some rows only, either as once, few or many, or as a class for expanded clones.

D gene,clone size,J gene,V gene,CDR3 protein,CDR3 DNA
-,-,TRBJ2-6,TRBV6-1,CASSETETGANVLTF,TGTGCCAGCAGTGAAACGGAGACGGGGGCCAACGTCCTGACTTTC
TRBD2,-,TRBJ2-5,TRBV7-9,CASRGRTSGETQYF,TGTGCCAGCAGAGGAAGGACTAGCGGGGAGACCCAGTACTTC
TRBD1,-,TRBJ2-7,TRBV7-9,CASSLENRGQTLSYEQYF,TGTGCCAGCAGCCTAGAGAACAGGGGACAAACCCTATCGTACGAGCAGTACTTC
-,-,TRBJ2-3,TRBV7-9,CASSRGRELSTDTQYF,TGTGCCAGCAGCCGAGGCCGGGAGCTAAGCACAGATACGCAGTATTTT
-,-,TRBJ1-2,TRBV4-1,CASSQVGVGYGYTF,TGCGCCAGCAGCCAAGTTGGGGTAGGCTATGGCTACACCTTC
-,once,TRBJ2-7,TRBV19,CASSINAAGREQYF,TGTGCCAGTAGTATAAACGCGGCGGGGCGGGAGCAGTACTTC
TRBD1,few,TRBJ2-7,TRBV5-4,CASSSSPPGTGYHEQYF,TGTGCCAGCAGCTCGAGCCCCCCCGGGACAGGGTACCACGAGCAGTACTTC
TRBD2,-,TRBJ2-5,TRBV9,CASSVDASGIKETQYF,TGTGCCAGCAGCGTAGATGCTAGCGGGATTAAAGAGACCCAGTACTTC
-,-,TRBJ1-1,TRBV14,CASSQVQVTDTEAFF,TGTGCCAGCAGCCAAGTGCAGGTTACGGACACTGAAGCTTTCTTT
-,once,TRBJ2-5,TRBV5-8,CASSSNPSGETQYF,TGTGCCAGCAGCTCAAATCCTAGTGGGGAGACCCAGTACTTC
TRBD1,-,TRBJ1-5,TRBV7-2,CASSAGGFGQPQHF,TGTGCCAGCAGCGCAGGGGGGTTTGGTCAGCCCCAGCATTTT
-,-,TRBJ2-1,TRBV7-9,CASSPRPEEKRSSYNEQFF,TGTGCCAGCAGCCCCCGACCGGAGGAGAAAAGATCCTCCTACAATGAGCAGTTCTTC
TRBD2,-,TRBJ2-5,TRBV25-1,CASSEPGLAGQETQYF,TGTGCCAGCAGTGAACCGGGACTAGCGGGCCAAGAGACCCAGTACTTC
-,-,TRBJ2-1,TRBV4-1,CASSISENNEQFF,TGCGCCAGCAGCATTTCCGAGAACAATGAGCAGTTCTTC
-,-,TRBJ2-1,TRBV25-1,CASSESGVGGSYNEQFF,TGTGCCAGCAGTGAATCGGGGGTCGGTGGCTCCTACAATGAGCAGTTCTTC
-,medium-sized,TRBJ2-1,TRBV28,CASRTPQGDEQFF,TGTGCCAGCAGGACCCCACAGGGTGATGAGCAGTTCTTC
-,-,TRBJ2-7,TRBV7-9,CASSCTRDPRVPYEQYF,TGTGCCAGCAGCTGCACCCGGGACCCCAGGGTGCCCTACGAGCAGTACTTC